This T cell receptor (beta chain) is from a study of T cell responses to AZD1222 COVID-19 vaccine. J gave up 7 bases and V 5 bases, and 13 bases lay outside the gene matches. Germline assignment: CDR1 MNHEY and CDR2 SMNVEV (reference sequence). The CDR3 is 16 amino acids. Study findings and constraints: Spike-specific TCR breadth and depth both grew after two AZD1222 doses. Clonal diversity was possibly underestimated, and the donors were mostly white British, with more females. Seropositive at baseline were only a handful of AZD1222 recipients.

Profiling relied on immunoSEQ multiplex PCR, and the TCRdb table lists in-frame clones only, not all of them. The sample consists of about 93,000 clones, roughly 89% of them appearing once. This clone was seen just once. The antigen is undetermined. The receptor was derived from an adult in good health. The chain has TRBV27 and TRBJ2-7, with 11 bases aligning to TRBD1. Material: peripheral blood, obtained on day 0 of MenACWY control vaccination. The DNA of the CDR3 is TGTGCCAGCAGTCCCTCGGACAGGGGGCCCCTACGAGAGCAGTACTTC. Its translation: CASSPSDRGPLREQYF.